This TCR beta chain was identified during a study of metastatic and nonmetastatic thyroid tumors. The wider study: The study looked at repertoires side by side in blood and in tumor or nodule tissue from malignant and benign thyroid patients.

All patients reached thyroid surgery having received no treatment beforehand. This clone was recorded at least ten times. Using MiXCR, TCRdb reanalyzed the PCR reads. The sample has 50,000 or so clones, about 20% seen once. The sequence was obtained from a male donor with papillary thyroid cancer or a benign thyroid nodule (not recorded which). Some clones in this sample may be carry-over from other donors' samples. The sequenced sample was blood.

CDR3 region: CASSGWGNEQFF. Here the CDR3 DNA reads TGTGCCAGCAGTGGCTGGGGCAATGAGCAGTTCTTC. This rearrangement joins TRBV6-2 or TRBV6-3 to TRBJ2-1, with D unclear. The V and J ends lost 5 bases and 6 bases respectively, with 8 bases between them. Per the germline V gene, CDR1 is MNHEY and CDR2 is SVGEGT. The CDR3 spans 12 residues.